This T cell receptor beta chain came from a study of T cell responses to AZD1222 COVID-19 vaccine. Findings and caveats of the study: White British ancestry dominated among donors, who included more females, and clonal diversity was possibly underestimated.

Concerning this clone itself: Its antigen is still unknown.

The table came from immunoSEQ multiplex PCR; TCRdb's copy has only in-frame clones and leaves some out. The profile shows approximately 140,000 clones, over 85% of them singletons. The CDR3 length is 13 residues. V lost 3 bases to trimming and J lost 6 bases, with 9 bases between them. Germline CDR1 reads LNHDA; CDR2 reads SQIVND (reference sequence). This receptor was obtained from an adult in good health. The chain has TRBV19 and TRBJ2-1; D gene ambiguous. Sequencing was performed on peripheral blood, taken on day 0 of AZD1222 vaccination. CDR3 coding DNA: TGTGCCAGTAGTATTCTGAGAGGCAATGAGCAGTTCTTC. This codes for CASSILRGNEQFF.